The present entry profiles one T cell receptor beta chain with its context. The sample is drawn from a study of blood T cells in healthy people across ages. Each sample gave at least 6.5 million isolated PBMCs. V gave up 5 bases and J gave up 9 bases, with 14 bases separating them. The CDR3 is 14 amino acids. Sample-barcoded 5' priming and a J-beta primer mix drove a second PCR of about 6 to 12 cycles. TCRdb ran MiXCR on the 5' RACE reads and lists one entry per CDR3 protein. The sample has approximately 850,000 distinct CDR3 sequences, roughly 44% seen once. This chain joins TRBV12-3 or TRBV12-4 and TRBJ1-6; perhaps TRBD1 as D (5 bases). This TCR was recovered from a man in his 60s in good health. Sequencing used blood. The CDR3 spells CASSVDSSSSPLHF. The CDR3 DNA sequence: TGTGCCAGCAGTGTAGACAGTTCCAGTTCACCCCTCCACTTT.